This T cell receptor beta chain was recovered during a study of T-cell reconstitution after alpha-beta-depleted transplantation in children. Study-level findings and limits: Counts and diversity of T cells one year after transplant came mostly from newly produced T cells. Diversity of TCRbeta at day 60 was high in some patients, arising from surviving recipient T cells and thymic progenitors.

Unique molecular identifiers were incorporated when the TCRbeta library was constructed. TCRdb recomputed calls from the PCR reads with MiXCR, one row per CDR3 protein. The repertoire holds just over 950,000 distinct CDR3 sequences, with around 30% as singletons. To note about this clonotype: Antigen: not known.

The J segment lost 8 bases and the V segment lost 6 bases, leaving 14 bases of the junction unmatched. CDR3 length: 16 amino acids. This receptor was taken from a boy under two years old who had a stem cell transplant for SCID, so the T cells may come from the graft donor. V and J are TRBV12-3 or TRBV12-4 and TRBJ1-2; 11 bases fit TRBD1. The sample was PBMCs, mostly from graft donor cells, taken 360 days after TCRalphabeta/CD19-depleted stem cell transplant. The CDR3 is CASSPLRTGGAQGYTF. In nucleotides, the CDR3 is TGTGCCAGCAGCCCACTCCGGACAGGGGGCGCGCAGGGCTACACCTTC.